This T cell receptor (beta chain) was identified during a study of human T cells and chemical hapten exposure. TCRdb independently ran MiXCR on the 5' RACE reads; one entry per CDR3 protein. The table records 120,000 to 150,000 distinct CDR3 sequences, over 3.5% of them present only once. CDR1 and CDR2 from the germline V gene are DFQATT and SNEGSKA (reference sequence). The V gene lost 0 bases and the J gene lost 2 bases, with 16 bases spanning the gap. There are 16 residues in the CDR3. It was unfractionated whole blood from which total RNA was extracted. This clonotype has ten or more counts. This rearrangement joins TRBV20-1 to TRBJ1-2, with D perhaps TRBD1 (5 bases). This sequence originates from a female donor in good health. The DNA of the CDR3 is TGCAGTGCTAGAGATAGGCAGGGAAGTCAAAACTATGGCTACACCTTC. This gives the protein CSARDRQGSQNYGYTF.